Following are 27 T cell receptor beta chains from one sample sequenced in a study of T cells after yellow fever vaccination. TCRdb processed the 5' RACE reads anew with MiXCR; each CDR3 protein has one entry. In the table there are approximately 510,000 distinct CDR3 sequences, 21% of which are singletons. The sample here was PBMCs, taken 21 days after the first yellow fever vaccination. Source of these receptors: a man aged 18 to 29 who received the YFV17D yellow fever vaccine.

This clonotype has a handful of counts. The chain recombines TRBV20-1 with TRBJ2-2; D is unresolved. This CDR3 contains 16 residues. Deletions cut 1 base from V and 1 base from J, with 13 bases between. Per the germline V gene, CDR1 is DFQATT and CDR2 is SNEGSKA (reference sequence). Here the CDR3 reads CSARVPVEGNTGELFF. DNA of the CDR3: TGCAGTGCTAGAGTTCCAGTGGAAGGGAACACCGGGGAGCTGTTTTTT.

This sequence joins TRBV5-1 and TRBJ2-7; D is unclear. This CDR3 is built from 15 residues. The ends were cut back, 0 bases at V and 6 bases at J, with 16 bases in the middle. Germline lookup yields CDR1 SGHRS and CDR2 YFSETQ. CDR3 sequence (DNA): TGCGCCAGCAGCTTGGTAGTCCAGGCGTCCGCCGAGCAGTACTTC. The encoded protein is CASSLVVQASAEQYF.

Only a few counts were recorded for this clonotype. The J gene is TRBJ1-5, the V gene TRBV10-3; unclear D gene. V dropped 8 bases and J dropped 4 bases, with 9 bases sitting between them. The germline V gene encodes CDR1 ENHRY and CDR2 SYGVKD. The CDR3 length is 12 residues. Written as DNA, the CDR3 is TGTGCCATCGGAGGGCGGAATCAGCCCCAGCATTTT. Protein sequence: CAIGGRNQPQHF.

The V and J genes are TRBV4-2 and TRBJ1-2; D gene ambiguous. The CDR3 is 15 amino acids. The V end was cut by 0 bases, the J end by 3 bases, with 11 bases between. Looked up from germline, CDR1 is LGHNA and CDR2 is YNFKEQ. DNA of the CDR3: TGTGCCAGCAGCCAAGATTTTTCCAGCTACTATGGCTACACCTTC. Translated: CASSQDFSSYYGYTF.

This clonotype was counted only a few times. The chain couples TRBV12-3 or TRBV12-4 to TRBJ2-3; TRBD2 is a possible D gene (6 bases). V was trimmed by 1 base and J by 6 bases, leaving 11 bases between them. The length of the CDR3 is 14 residues. The DNA of the CDR3 is TGTGCCAGCAGTTTAGAACTAGCATCCGATACGCAGTATTTT. Translation gives CASSLELASDTQYF.

This chain links TRBV6-5 with TRBJ2-5; possibly TRBD1 for D (6 bases). Trimming left V 0 bases short and J 3 bases short, with 14 bases between. The CDR3 covers 16 residues. CDR1 is MNHEY, CDR2 SVGAGI, per germline. The CDR3 sequence is CASSYSRAAGEETQYF. CDR3 nucleotides: TGTGCCAGCAGTTACTCGAGGGCCGCAGGGGAAGAGACCCAGTACTTC.

At least ten counts were recorded for this clonotype. The rearrangement joins TRBV10-2 to TRBJ1-3; D is possibly TRBD1 (5 bases). V was shortened by 6 bases and J by 4 bases, with 13 bases between the two germline ends. The CDR3 spans 14 residues. CDR1 WSHSY and CDR2 SAAADI come from the germline V gene. The CDR3 coding sequence is TGCGCCAGCAGGCCCCAGGGAATCGGAAACACCATATATTTT. As protein: CASRPQGIGNTIYF.

This clonotype was found a few times. The J gene is TRBJ2-7, the V gene TRBV5-1; unclear D gene. The germline CDR1 and CDR2 sequences are SGHRS and YFSETQ. The V and J ends lost 2 bases and 5 bases respectively, with 17 bases between them. The CDR3 loop spans 15 amino acids. The CDR3 sequence: CASSFKGPSSNEQYF. The DNA for the CDR3 is TGCGCCAGCAGCTTTAAGGGCCCATCCAGCAACGAGCAGTACTTC.

This clonotype showed up just a few times. In DNA form, the CDR3 reads TGTGCCAGCAGCGTAGACAGCGGGTACAATGAGCAGTTCTTC. It is translated as CASSVDSGYNEQFF. This sequence joins TRBV9 and TRBJ2-1, with D perhaps matching TRBD2 (6 bases). The V gene lost 0 bases and the J gene lost 4 bases, with 8 bases spanning the gap. The CDR3 consists of 14 residues. The germline V gene encodes CDR1 SGDLS and CDR2 YYNGEE.

The chain recombines TRBV4-1 with TRBJ2-3, with a possible D match to TRBD2 (7 bases). Per germline, CDR1 MGHRA and CDR2 YSYEKL. The germline V and J ends were trimmed by 4 bases and 6 bases, with 29 bases remaining between them. The CDR3 runs 19 residues. This CDR3 reads CASSLTVVGGGPMVDTQYF. The CDR3 coding sequence is TGCGCCAGCAGCCTCACGGTGGTTGGGGGGGGGCCTATGGTTGATACGCAGTATTTT.

The V and J genes are TRBV15 and TRBJ2-7; 9 nucleotides match TRBD1. V shed 0 bases and J 9 bases; nucleotides not matched to a gene: 9. The length of the CDR3 is 15 residues. Germline values: CDR1 LNHNV, CDR2 YYDKDF (reference sequence). The chain's CDR3 is CATSREDRGNLGQYF. CDR3 nucleotide sequence: TGTGCCACCAGCAGAGAGGACAGGGGAAATTTGGGGCAGTACTTC.

V usage is TRBV10-3 and J usage is TRBJ2-3; 10 positions agree with TRBD2. CDR3 length: 14 amino acids. J lost 2 bases, V lost 10 bases, and 6 bases had no gene match. The germline V gene has CDR1 ENHRY and CDR2 SYGVKD. This CDR3 reads CATSLAGFTDTQYF. In DNA form, the CDR3 reads TGTGCCACCTCACTAGCGGGGTTCACAGATACGCAGTATTTT.

J is TRBJ2-1 and V is TRBV29-1; tentative D call: TRBD2 (6 bases). Trimming removed 0 bases from V and 3 bases from J, with 18 bases in between. The length of the CDR3 is 17 residues. Germline CDR1 and CDR2: SQVTM and ANQGSEA. CDR3 bases: TGCAGCGTTGAAGATCGCTGGTCAAGGGGACTCTACAATGAGCAGTTCTTC. As protein: CSVEDRWSRGLYNEQFF.

The rearrangement uses TRBV6-2 or TRBV6-3 and TRBJ1-1; TRBD1 aligns across 8 bases. Germline V lookup: CDR1 MNHEY, CDR2 SVGEGT. After removal of 5 bases from V and 1 base from J, the junction contained 6 bases not matched to a gene. The length of the CDR3 is 15 residues. The CDR3: CASSGTGPWNTEAFF. The DNA for the CDR3 is TGTGCCAGCAGTGGGACAGGTCCATGGAACACTGAAGCTTTCTTT.

The chain joins TRBV6-2 or TRBV6-3 to TRBJ1-5, with D perhaps matching TRBD1 (5 bases). Germline CDR1 is MNHEY and CDR2 is SVGEGT. This CDR3 comprises 14 residues. V shed 6 bases and J shed 11 bases, with 20 bases lying between them. The CDR3 spells CASSARPPGRSQHF. The CDR3 DNA sequence: TGTGCCAGCAGCGCCAGGCCCCCGGGACGGTCCCAGCATTTT.

This chain links TRBV19 with TRBJ1-4; no definite D call. CDR3 length: 12 residues. Per germline, CDR1 LNHDA and CDR2 SQIVND (reference sequence). V was cut by 7 bases and J by 4 bases, with 7 bases left in between. CDR3 sequence: CASMKVNEKLFF. The CDR3, as DNA: TGTGCCAGTATGAAGGTTAATGAAAAACTGTTTTTT.

This chain joins TRBV12-3 or TRBV12-4 and TRBJ2-5; 8 bases agree with TRBD1. The CDR3 has 20 residues. V dropped 3 bases and J dropped 5; count of bases not matched to a gene: 23. The CDR3 here is CASSFRTRGVEQGVWETQYF. Here the CDR3 DNA reads TGTGCCAGCAGTTTTCGTACTCGGGGCGTCGAACAGGGGGTCTGGGAGACCCAGTACTTC.

The CDR3 DNA reads as TGTGCCATCAGTGAATTGGGGAGCACTGAAGCTTTCTTT. Translating it yields CAISELGSTEAFF. The rearrangement links TRBV10-3 to TRBJ1-1; D gene uncertain. The germline V and J ends were trimmed by 3 bases and 4 bases, with 9 bases remaining between them. The CDR3 extends over 13 amino acids. Germline V lookup: CDR1 ENHRY, CDR2 SYGVKD.

The gene calls are TRBV19 and TRBJ2-2; TRBD2 might be the D (5 bases). V dropped 7 bases and J dropped 4 bases, with 13 bases sitting between them. CDR1 is LNHDA and CDR2 is SQIVND in the germline V gene (reference sequence). CDR3 length: 14 residues. For the CDR3, the DNA is TGTGCCAGTACCCCCAGAGGGTTCACCGGGGAGCTGTTTTTT. This codes for CASTPRGFTGELFF. Filled out from reference TRBV19 and TRBJ2-2, the complete variable domain reads DGGITQSPKYLFRKEGQNVTLSCEQNLNHDAMYWYRQDPGQGLRLIYYSQIVNDFQKGDIAEGYSVSREKKESFPLTVTSAQKNPTAFYLCASTPRGFTGELFFGEGSRLTVL.

This chain connects TRBV5-1 to TRBJ2-1, with D tentatively TRBD2 (6 bases). The CDR3 covers 15 residues. Germline V lookup: CDR1 SGHRS, CDR2 YFSETQ. V dropped 2 bases and J dropped 10 bases, with 19 bases sitting between them. CDR3 sequence reads: CASSLRMEGSREQFF. In DNA form, the CDR3 reads TGCGCCAGCAGCTTAAGAATGGAGGGTTCACGGGAGCAGTTCTTC. Looking up the rest from reference TRBV5-1 and TRBJ2-1 gives the full variable domain: KAGVTQTPRYLIKTRGQQVTLSCSPISGHRSVSWYQQTPGQGLQFLFEYFSETQRNKGNFPGRFSGRQFSNSRSEMNVSTLELGDSALYLCASSLRMEGSREQFFGPGTRLTVL.

The rearrangement uses TRBV20-1 and TRBJ2-3, with D perhaps given as TRBD1 or TRBD2 (6 bases each). Trimming shortened V by 4 bases and J by 1 base, and 12 bases separated the two germline ends. Germline V lookup: CDR1 DFQATT, CDR2 SNEGSKA (reference sequence). The CDR3 has 14 amino acids. Here the CDR3 DNA reads TGCAGTGCTATTCGGGGGCCCCGCACAGATACGCAGTATTTT. This codes for CSAIRGPRTDTQYF.

The rearrangement joins TRBV7-2 to TRBJ2-2; D gene uncertain. The germline V and J ends were trimmed by 7 bases and 1 base, with 4 bases remaining between them. This CDR3 spans 12 amino acids. CDR1 is SGHTA, CDR2 FQGNSA, per germline. The CDR3 sequence is CASTGNTGELFF. The CDR3 DNA follows: TGTGCCAGCACAGGGAACACCGGGGAGCTGTTTTTT.

This sequence joins TRBV12-3 or TRBV12-4 and TRBJ2-1; D not certain. Trimming removed 3 bases from V and 5 bases from J, with 11 bases in between. The CDR3 spans 14 residues. CDR3 in amino acids: CASSFGQTNNEQFF. In DNA, the CDR3 is TGTGCCAGCAGTTTCGGGCAGACAAACAATGAGCAGTTCTTC.

This clonotype turned up a few times. This sequence joins TRBV12-3 or TRBV12-4 and TRBJ2-1, with unresolved D. The CDR3 extends over 11 amino acids. V shed 5 bases and J shed 12 bases, with 11 bases lying between them. CDR3 bases: TGTGCCAGCAGTATTATAGAGTTGCAGTTCTTC. This encodes CASSIIELQFF.

The chain recombines TRBV20-1 with TRBJ1-2; possibly TRBD1 for D (5 bases). Germline-derived CDR1 and CDR2 are DFQATT and SNEGSKA (reference sequence). V shed 4 bases and J shed 0 bases, with 9 bases lying between them. The CDR3 spans 13 residues. The CDR3 here is CSATLTANYGYTF. CDR3 DNA: TGCAGTGCTACTCTGACAGCTAACTATGGCTACACCTTC.

This clonotype showed up just a few times. The chain couples TRBV7-2 to TRBJ1-1; TRBD1 aligns across 9 bases. J lost 4 bases, V lost 3 bases, and 6 bases had no gene match. Germline V gives CDR1 SGHTA, CDR2 FQGNSA. CDR3 length equals 15 residues. The CDR3 DNA reads TGTGCCAGCAGCTTTGAAACAGGGGGCGGCACTGAAGCTTTCTTT. It encodes CASSFETGGGTEAFF.

This clonotype showed up just a few times. The chain carries TRBV21-1 and TRBJ2-1; the table names TRBD1, a call not compared with the DNA. TRBV21-1 is recorded as a pseudogene. CDR3 length equals 15 residues. The CDR3 reads CASSKEGQGTNEQFF. DNA of the CDR3: TGTGCCAGCAGCAAAGAAGGACAGGGAACCAATGAGCAGTTCTTC.